These 25 T cell receptor beta chains share one sample of origin, sequenced in a study of graft-versus-host responses after intestinal transplantation. For these receptors, no antigen is known. The data were produced by immunoSEQ multiplex PCR, yet TCRdb's version contains in-frame clones alone and is incomplete. This table holds around 93,000 clones, approximately 90% found once. This specimen was unstimulated CD8+ T cells sorted from spleen or lymph node cells, taken before intestinal transplant. These receptors all stem from a human donor who received an intestinal transplant.

The chain carries TRBV30 and TRBJ1-3; 7 nucleotides align to TRBD1. This CDR3 is 14 amino acids long. V shed 1 base and J 0 bases; nucleotides not matched to a gene: 0. CDR1 is GTSNPN, CDR2 SVGIG, per germline (reference sequence). The CDR3 region is CAWSGDSSGNTIYF. CDR3 coding DNA: TGTGCCTGGAGTGGGGACAGCTCTGGAAACACCATATATTTT.

This sequence joins TRBV19 and TRBJ2-1; 8 positions match TRBD2. The CDR3 totals 14 residues. The germline V gene encodes CDR1 LNHDA and CDR2 SQIVND (reference sequence). With 4 bases clipped from V and 3 bases from J, the junction kept 2 bases outside the gene matches. The CDR3 bases are TGTGCCAGTAGTACCGGGACTAGCTACAATGAGCAGTTCTTC. Translated, it gives CASSTGTSYNEQFF.

The chain recombines TRBV6-5 with TRBJ2-7, with 11 nucleotides matching TRBD2. Trimming removed 2 bases from V and 5 bases from J; junction bases left unmatched: 2. The CDR3 extends over 14 amino acids. Germline CDR1 reads MNHEY; CDR2 reads SVGAGI. The CDR3 bases are TGTGCCAGCAGTTACCTAGCGGGAGGCCACGAGCAGTACTTC. This encodes CASSYLAGGHEQYF.

The J gene is TRBJ1-6, the V gene TRBV6-4; D is possibly TRBD1 (5 bases). V lost 6 bases, J lost 6 bases, and 9 bases lay in between. This CDR3 spans 13 amino acids. CDR1 is MRHNA and CDR2 is SNTAGT in the germline V gene. CDR3 bases: TGTGCCAGCAGAAGCCAGGGTAATTCACCCCTCCACTTT. Amino acids: CASRSQGNSPLHF.

The genes are TRBV7-9 and TRBJ2-1; 7 bases are shared with TRBD2. The CDR3 is 16 residues long. The V gene end was trimmed by 5 bases and the J gene end by 6 bases; junction bases not matched to a gene: 13. From germline, CDR1 is SEHNR and CDR2 FQNEAQ (reference sequence). The CDR3 DNA is TGTGCCAGCAGCGCCCGACTAGCACCAGAGGGCAATGAGCAGTTCTTC. Encoded protein: CASSARLAPEGNEQFF.

This chain connects TRBV4-2 to TRBJ1-2; D is perhaps TRBD1 (5 bases). The CDR3 totals 15 residues. The germline V gene encodes CDR1 LGHNA and CDR2 YNFKEQ. V was trimmed by 0 bases and J by 8 bases, leaving 16 bases between them. The CDR3 loop is CASSQDGDPVWGYTF. In DNA form, the CDR3 reads TGTGCCAGCAGCCAAGATGGGGACCCGGTGTGGGGCTACACCTTC.

This clone appeared a single time. This chain joins TRBV29-1 and TRBJ2-7, with D possibly TRBD1 on 6 matching bases. CDR1 and CDR2 from the germline V gene are SQVTM and ANQGSEA. V lost 8 bases, J lost 3 bases, and 14 bases lay in between. The CDR3 runs 12 residues. CDR3 protein: CSIRDTYYEQYF. The CDR3 bases are TGCAGCATCCGGGACACTTACTACGAGCAGTACTTC.

The chain couples TRBV27 to TRBJ2-7; TRBD2 matches at 10 bases. CDR1 and CDR2 (germline): MNHEY, SMNVEV (reference sequence). V dropped 5 bases and J dropped 6; count of bases not matched to a gene: 7. The CDR3 spans 14 residues. The CDR3 DNA is TGTGCCAGCAGTCCTCTAGCGGGAGTGCCCGAGCAGTACTTC. Residues: CASSPLAGVPEQYF.

The chain carries TRBV4-1 and TRBJ2-1, with D tentatively TRBD1 (5 bases). Germline V gene sequence: CDR1 MGHRA, CDR2 YSYEKL. V lost 0 bases to trimming and J lost 8 bases, with 11 bases between them. The CDR3 sequence is 14 residues long. CDR3 amino acids: CASSQEEQGHEQFF. CDR3 nucleotide sequence: TGCGCCAGCAGCCAAGAGGAGCAGGGCCATGAGCAGTTCTTC.

The CDR3 nucleotides are TGTGCCAGTAGCCTTAGGGGGGTCTACAATGAGCAGTTCTTC. Translated, it gives CASSLRGVYNEQFF. This chain uses TRBV19 with TRBJ2-1; D is tentatively TRBD1 or TRBD2 (6 bases each). This CDR3 comprises 14 residues. Germline loops: CDR1 LNHDA, CDR2 SQIVND (reference sequence). The V end was cut by 6 bases, the J end by 3 bases, with 12 bases between.

The chain links TRBV28 to TRBJ2-2; TRBD2 agrees at 8 bases. The CDR3 covers 15 residues. Germline V lookup: CDR1 MDHEN, CDR2 SYDVKM. V lost 6 bases and J lost 0; bases outside the gene matches: 3. CDR3 sequence: CASRATSANTGELFF. The CDR3 nucleotides are TGTGCCAGCAGAGCGACTAGCGCGAACACCGGGGAGCTGTTTTTT.

CDR3 region: CASSPIGDNEQFF. In DNA, the CDR3 is TGTGCCAGCAGTCCCATAGGGGACAATGAGCAGTTCTTC. The chain carries TRBV27 and TRBJ2-1; D possibly corresponds to TRBD1 (5 bases). Germline V gene sequence: CDR1 MNHEY, CDR2 SMNVEV (reference sequence). V lost 5 bases and J lost 5, with 10 bases in between. This CDR3 is built from 13 residues.

The chain recombines TRBV5-6 with TRBJ2-5; 12 positions match TRBD2. The CDR3 runs to 15 residues. Germline V CDR1 and CDR2: SGHDT, YYEEEE. J was trimmed by 11 bases and V by 4 bases; bases with no gene match: 12. The DNA of the CDR3 is TGTGCCAGCAGCCTGGGACTAGCGGGCCCCTGGGAGCAGTACTTC. Translated, it gives CASSLGLAGPWEQYF.

J is TRBJ1-1 and V is TRBV5-1; TRBD1 might be the D (6 bases). The CDR3 sequence is 15 residues long. V was shortened by 0 bases and J by 3 bases, with 12 bases between the two germline ends. From germline, CDR1 is SGHRS and CDR2 YFSETQ. In DNA form, the CDR3 reads TGCGCCAGCAGCTTGGGGCCGGGGGCCCACACTGAAGCTTTCTTT. As protein: CASSLGPGAHTEAFF.

This chain joins TRBV18 and TRBJ1-2; weak D call: TRBD1 (6 bases). Germline CDR1 reads KGHSH; CDR2 reads LQKENI. This CDR3 is 15 amino acids long. V shed 3 bases and J shed 1 base, with 12 bases lying between them. The CDR3 DNA reads as TGTGCCAGCTCACCTACGGGGGGCTTTAACTATGGCTACACCTTC. This encodes CASSPTGGFNYGYTF.

The chain recombines TRBV13 with TRBJ2-2; 8 nucleotides line up with TRBD1. CDR1 is PRHDT, CDR2 FYEKMQ, per germline (reference sequence). Trimming took 5 bases from V and 5 from J; bases not matched to a gene: 4. This CDR3 has 14 residues. This chain's CDR3 is CASSLRQGTGELFF. CDR3 DNA sequence: TGTGCCAGCAGCCTGCGACAGGGGACCGGGGAGCTGTTTTTT.

This chain uses TRBV7-6 with TRBJ2-7; D is possibly TRBD1 (6 bases). Germline-derived CDR1 and CDR2 are SGHVS and FNYEAQ. V dropped 2 bases and J dropped 5 bases, with 13 bases sitting between them. The CDR3 contains 14 residues. This CDR3 is CASSLIHGGDEQYF. CDR3 coding DNA: TGTGCCAGCAGCTTAATTCATGGGGGCGACGAGCAGTACTTC.

This clone has just one count. The V call is TRBV11-3, the J call TRBJ2-1; D is ambiguous. The CDR3 loop spans 13 amino acids. In germline, CDR1 is SGHNT, CDR2 YENEEA. Between the trimmed V and J ends, which lost 4 bases and 6 bases, there was a span of 10 bases. The CDR3 DNA reads as TGTGCCAGCAGCTATTCAGCTGTCAATGAGCAGTTCTTC. This gives the protein CASSYSAVNEQFF.

This chain connects TRBV28 to TRBJ2-5; D perhaps matches TRBD2 (5 bases). There are 15 residues in the CDR3. Trimming cost V 4 bases and J 0 bases, with 12 bases left between them. Germline lookup yields CDR1 MDHEN and CDR2 SYDVKM. CDR3 in amino acids: CASSSERMYQETQYF. The CDR3 DNA reads as TGTGCCAGCAGTTCAGAGCGGATGTACCAAGAGACCCAGTACTTC.

The gene calls are TRBV7-9 and TRBJ1-5; 7 bases match TRBD1. Germline V gene lookup returns CDR1 SEHNR and CDR2 FQNEAQ (reference sequence). The length of the CDR3 is 15 residues. J gave up 3 bases and V 5 bases, and 7 bases lay outside the gene matches. The CDR3, as DNA: TGTGCCAGCAGCAACCAGGGGGGAGACAATCAGCCCCAGCATTTT. Amino acid sequence: CASSNQGGDNQPQHF.

The CDR3 reads CASTFSGSSYNEQFF. Here the CDR3 DNA reads TGTGCCAGCACCTTTAGCGGGAGCTCCTACAATGAGCAGTTCTTC. The rearrangement joins TRBV9 to TRBJ2-1, with 9 nucleotides matching TRBD2. The germline gives CDR1 SGDLS, CDR2 YYNGEE. CDR3 length: 15 amino acids. Trimming removed 6 bases from V and 0 bases from J; junction bases left unmatched: 4.

The chain joins TRBV4-1 to TRBJ2-5; 7 bases are a match to TRBD2. Germline CDR1 and CDR2: MGHRA and YSYEKL. Unmatched junction bases numbered 9, after V lost 2 bases and J lost 0 bases. CDR3 length equals 17 residues. The chain's CDR3 is CASSQLGRGVYQETQYF. The CDR3 DNA follows: TGCGCCAGCAGCCAACTAGGACGGGGGGTATACCAAGAGACCCAGTACTTC.

V gene TRBV15 combines with J gene TRBJ2-1; D is possibly TRBD1 or TRBD2 (5 bases each). The CDR3 totals 15 residues. Germline values: CDR1 LNHNV, CDR2 YYDKDF (reference sequence). Between the trimmed V and J ends, which lost 2 bases and 8 bases, there was a span of 16 bases. The CDR3 is CATSRSRDAAHEQFF. CDR3 nucleotides: TGTGCCACCAGCAGATCTAGGGACGCTGCCCATGAGCAGTTCTTC.

V and J are TRBV9 and TRBJ2-7, with 15 bases that match TRBD2. With 3 bases clipped from V and 6 bases from J, the junction kept 4 bases outside the gene matches. This CDR3 is built from 15 residues. CDR1 SGDLS and CDR2 YYNGEE come from the germline V gene. The CDR3 nucleotides read TGTGCCAGCAGCGCCCGGACTAGCGGGAGGGGCGAGCAGTACTTC. Translation gives CASSARTSGRGEQYF.

The chain recombines TRBV2 with TRBJ2-3, with D perhaps TRBD2 (6 bases). The germline V gene encodes CDR1 SNHLY and CDR2 FYNNEI. CDR3 length equals 15 residues. The germline V and J ends were trimmed by 8 bases and 1 base, with 16 bases remaining between them. As DNA, the CDR3 is TGTGCCAGCCGACTTGGCGGGGCTCGCACAGATACGCAGTATTTT. Amino acid sequence: CASRLGGARTDTQYF.